Sequencing of this TCR beta chain was carried out in a study of T cell responses to AZD1222 COVID-19 vaccine. TCRdb keeps only in-frame clones here, not all; method: immunoSEQ multiplex PCR. The sample shows about 100,000 clones, around 91% of them seen only once. CDR3 length equals 18 residues. V lost 6 bases to trimming and J lost 4 bases, with 22 bases between them. Germline V gene data show CDR1 as MNHEY and CDR2 as SMNVEV (reference sequence). V is TRBV27 and J is TRBJ1-6; D remains unclear. The sample here was peripheral blood, taken on day 0 of AZD1222 vaccination. The clonotype originates from an adult in good health. The CDR3 here is CASRSQTRGLEYNSPLHF. DNA for the CDR3: TGTGCCAGCAGATCCCAAACCCGAGGGCTGGAATATAATTCACCCCTCCACTTT.